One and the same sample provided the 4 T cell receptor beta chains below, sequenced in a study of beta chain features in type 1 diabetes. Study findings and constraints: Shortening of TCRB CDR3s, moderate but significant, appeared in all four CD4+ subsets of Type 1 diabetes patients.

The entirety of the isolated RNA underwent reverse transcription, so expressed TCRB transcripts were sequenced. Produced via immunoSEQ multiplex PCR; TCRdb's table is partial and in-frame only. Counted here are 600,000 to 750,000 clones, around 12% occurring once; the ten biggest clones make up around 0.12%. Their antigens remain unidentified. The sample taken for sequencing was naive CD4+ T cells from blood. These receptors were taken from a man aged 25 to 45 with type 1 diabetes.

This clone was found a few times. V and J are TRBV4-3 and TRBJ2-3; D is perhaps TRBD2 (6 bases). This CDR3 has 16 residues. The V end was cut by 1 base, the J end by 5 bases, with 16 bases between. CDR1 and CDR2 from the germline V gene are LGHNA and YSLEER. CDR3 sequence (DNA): TGCGCCAGCAGCCAAGGGACTACCGGGGTGGGAGATACGCAGTATTTT. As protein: CASSQGTTGVGDTQYF.

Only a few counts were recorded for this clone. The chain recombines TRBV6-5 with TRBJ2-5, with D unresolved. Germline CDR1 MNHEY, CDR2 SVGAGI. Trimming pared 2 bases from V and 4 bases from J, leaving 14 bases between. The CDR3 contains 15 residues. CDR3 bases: TGTGCCAGCAGTTACGACGGTATCTTGGTAGAGACCCAGTACTTC. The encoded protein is CASSYDGILVETQYF.

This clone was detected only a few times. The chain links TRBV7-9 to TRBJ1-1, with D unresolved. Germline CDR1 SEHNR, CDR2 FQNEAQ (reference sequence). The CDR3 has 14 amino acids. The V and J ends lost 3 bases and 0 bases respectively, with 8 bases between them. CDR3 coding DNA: TGTGCCAGCAGCTTTGGCGGGATGAACACTGAAGCTTTCTTT. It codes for CASSFGGMNTEAFF.

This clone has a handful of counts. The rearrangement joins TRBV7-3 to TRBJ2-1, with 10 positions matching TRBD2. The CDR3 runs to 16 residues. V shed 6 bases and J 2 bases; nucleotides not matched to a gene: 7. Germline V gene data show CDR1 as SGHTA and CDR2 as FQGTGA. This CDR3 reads CASRPSSGGAYNEQFF. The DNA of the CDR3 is TGTGCCAGCAGACCCTCCAGCGGGGGGGCCTACAATGAGCAGTTCTTC.